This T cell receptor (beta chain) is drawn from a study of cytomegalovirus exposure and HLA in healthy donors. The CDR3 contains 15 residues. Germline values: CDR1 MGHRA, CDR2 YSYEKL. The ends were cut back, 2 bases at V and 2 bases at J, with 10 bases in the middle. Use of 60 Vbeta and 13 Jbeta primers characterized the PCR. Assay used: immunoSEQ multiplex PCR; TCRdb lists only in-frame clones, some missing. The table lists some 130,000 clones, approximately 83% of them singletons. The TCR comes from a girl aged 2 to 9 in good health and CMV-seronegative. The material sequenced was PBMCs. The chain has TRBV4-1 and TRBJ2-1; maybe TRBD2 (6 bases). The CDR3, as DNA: TGCGCCAGCAGCCAAAGTTCGGGAGCCTACAATGAGCAGTTCTTC. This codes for CASSQSSGAYNEQFF.